This is a list of T cell receptor beta chains from one sample in a study of control samples from healthy donors and cancer patients. The data were produced by immunoSEQ multiplex PCR, yet TCRdb's version contains in-frame clones alone and is incomplete. The table includes about 170,000 clones, around 88% detected once. Sequencing input: blood. All receptors derive from a woman aged 30 to 39 in good health. CDR3s include the opening cysteine and the closing phenylalanine or tryptophan. D genes are given only for firm matches. Size is omitted from some rows. Given values are once, few, many or a class for expanded clones.

clone_size: NA
j_call: TRBJ2-2
v_call: TRBV2
d_call: NA
cdr3_length: 14
cdr3_nt: TGTGCCAGCACCCGAGGGGGAGGCACCGGGGAGCTGTTTTTT
cdr3_aa: CASTRGGGTGELFF

clone_size: NA
j_call: TRBJ2-2
v_call: TRBV19
d_call: NA
cdr3_length: 14
cdr3_nt: TGTGCCAGTAGTATCAAAGGGGGCACCGGGGAGCTGTTTTTT
cdr3_aa: CASSIKGGTGELFF

clone_size: NA
j_call: TRBJ2-2
v_call: TRBV6-5
d_call: NA
cdr3_length: 14
cdr3_nt: TGTGCCAGCACCTGGGGAATGGGCACCGGGGAGCTGTTTTTT
cdr3_aa: CASTWGMGTGELFF

clone_size: NA
j_call: TRBJ1-6
v_call: TRBV30
d_call: NA
cdr3_length: 17
cdr3_nt: TGTGCCTGGAGTACCACACAGATCAGCTCCTATAATTCACCCCTCCACTTT
cdr3_aa: CAWSTTQISSYNSPLHF

clone_size: NA
j_call: TRBJ2-5
v_call: TRBV11-1
d_call: TRBD1
cdr3_length: 14
cdr3_nt: TGTGCCAGCAGCCCGGGGACAGGGCAAGAGACCCAGTACTTC
cdr3_aa: CASSPGTGQETQYF

clone_size: NA
j_call: TRBJ1-1
v_call: TRBV11-2
d_call: NA
cdr3_length: 15
cdr3_nt: TGTGCCAGCAGCCCTGGACAGTTCATGAACACTGAAGCTTTCTTT
cdr3_aa: CASSPGQFMNTEAFF

clone_size: NA
j_call: TRBJ2-3
v_call: TRBV3-1/TRBV3-2
d_call: TRBD2
cdr3_length: 16
cdr3_nt: TGTGCCAGCAGCCATGGGAGCGGGGGGTTCACAGATACGCAGTATTTT
cdr3_aa: CASSHGSGGFTDTQYF

clone_size: NA
j_call: TRBJ2-1
v_call: TRBV19
d_call: NA
cdr3_length: 12
cdr3_nt: TGTGCCAGTAGTATAGATTGGGGAGAGCAGTTCTTC
cdr3_aa: CASSIDWGEQFF

clone_size: NA
j_call: TRBJ1-4
v_call: TRBV5-5
d_call: NA
cdr3_length: 14
cdr3_nt: TGTGCCAGCAGCCCCCCCGGGGGTGGGGAAAAACTGTTTTTT
cdr3_aa: CASSPPGGGEKLFF

clone_size: NA
j_call: TRBJ2-7
v_call: TRBV7-9
d_call: NA
cdr3_length: 12
cdr3_nt: TGTGCCAGCAGCTCTTACCGGGACGAGCAGTACTTC
cdr3_aa: CASSSYRDEQYF

clone_size: few
j_call: TRBJ2-3
v_call: TRBV2
d_call: TRBD2
cdr3_length: 16
cdr3_nt: TGTGCCAGCAGTGAGCCTAGCGGGGGGCGTACCGATACGCAGTATTTT
cdr3_aa: CASSEPSGGRTDTQYF

clone_size: NA
j_call: TRBJ2-5
v_call: TRBV5-4
d_call: NA
cdr3_length: 13
cdr3_nt: TGTGCCAGCAGCTCCGGCACAGGCGAGACCCAGTACTTC
cdr3_aa: CASSSGTGETQYF

clone_size: NA
j_call: TRBJ2-2
v_call: TRBV7-6
d_call: NA
cdr3_length: 12
cdr3_nt: TGTGCCAGCAGCTTTGACACCGGGGAGCTGTTTTTT
cdr3_aa: CASSFDTGELFF

clone_size: NA
j_call: TRBJ2-5
v_call: TRBV10-1
d_call: TRBD2
cdr3_length: 14
cdr3_nt: TGCGCCAGCAGTGAGACTAGCGGGGGTGAGACCCAGTACTTC
cdr3_aa: CASSETSGGETQYF

clone_size: few
j_call: TRBJ1-2
v_call: TRBV7-9
d_call: NA
cdr3_length: 15
cdr3_nt: TGTGCCAGCAGCCCCCCCAGCCCGGGTTTTCATGGCTACACCTTC
cdr3_aa: CASSPPSPGFHGYTF

clone_size: NA
j_call: TRBJ1-1
v_call: TRBV29-1
d_call: NA
cdr3_length: 13
cdr3_nt: TGCAGCGGCGCCGGGGGGCTGAACACTGAAGCTTTCTTT
cdr3_aa: CSGAGGLNTEAFF

clone_size: NA
j_call: TRBJ1-6
v_call: TRBV6-5
d_call: NA
cdr3_length: 13
cdr3_nt: TGTGCCAGCAGTTCGTTCATAAATTCACCCCTCCACTTT
cdr3_aa: CASSSFINSPLHF

clone_size: once
j_call: TRBJ2-2
v_call: TRBV5-8
d_call: NA
cdr3_length: 14
cdr3_nt: TGTGCCAGCAGCTTGGGGCGGAACACCGGGGAGCTGTTTTTT
cdr3_aa: CASSLGRNTGELFF

clone_size: NA
j_call: TRBJ2-7
v_call: TRBV7-9
d_call: NA
cdr3_length: 15
cdr3_nt: TGTGCCAGCAGCTTAGCCAGTGGCAGGGGATACGAGCAGTACTTC
cdr3_aa: CASSLASGRGYEQYF

clone_size: NA
j_call: TRBJ2-2
v_call: TRBV28
d_call: TRBD1
cdr3_length: 15
cdr3_nt: TGTGCCAGCAGTCCTGGCAGGGGGCTCGGCGGGGAGCTGTTTTTT
cdr3_aa: CASSPGRGLGGELFF

clone_size: once
j_call: TRBJ1-5
v_call: TRBV6-1
d_call: NA
cdr3_length: 14
cdr3_nt: TGTGCCAGCAGTGAAGGGCCGATCAATCAGCCCCAGCATTTT
cdr3_aa: CASSEGPINQPQHF

clone_size: NA
j_call: TRBJ1-5
v_call: TRBV3-1/TRBV3-2
d_call: NA
cdr3_length: 13
cdr3_nt: TGTGCCAGCAGCCAAGATCTCTCCGGTGCCCAGCATTTT
cdr3_aa: CASSQDLSGAQHF

clone_size: NA
j_call: TRBJ1-1
v_call: TRBV13
d_call: TRBD1
cdr3_length: 15
cdr3_nt: TGTGCCAGCAGCTTAGCCCGTGGACAGGGCACTGAAGCTTTCTTT
cdr3_aa: CASSLARGQGTEAFF

clone_size: NA
j_call: TRBJ2-2
v_call: TRBV3-1/TRBV3-2
d_call: NA
cdr3_length: 15
cdr3_nt: TGTGCCAGCAGCAAGGATAGGGCCCCGCTTGGGGAGCTGTTTTTT
cdr3_aa: CASSKDRAPLGELFF

clone_size: NA
j_call: TRBJ2-7
v_call: TRBV20-1
d_call: NA
cdr3_length: 11
cdr3_nt: TGCAGTGCCAAACGGTTAGGCGAGCAGTACTTC
cdr3_aa: CSAKRLGEQYF

clone_size: NA
j_call: TRBJ2-7
v_call: TRBV7-9
d_call: NA
cdr3_length: 16
cdr3_nt: TGTGCCAGCAGCTCCCGGGACGGCCCAAACCGATACGAGCAGTACTTC
cdr3_aa: CASSSRDGPNRYEQYF

clone_size: NA
j_call: TRBJ2-6
v_call: TRBV7-7
d_call: NA
cdr3_length: 17
cdr3_nt: TGTGCTAGCAGCGCACTCGTCCCTAGCTCTGGGGCCAACGTCCTGACTTTC
cdr3_aa: CASSALVPSSGANVLTF

clone_size: NA
j_call: TRBJ1-2
v_call: TRBV4-2
d_call: TRBD1
cdr3_length: 14
cdr3_nt: TGTGCCAGCAGCCCCGGGACAGGGGGATATGGCTACACCTTC
cdr3_aa: CASSPGTGGYGYTF

clone_size: NA
j_call: TRBJ2-7
v_call: TRBV27
d_call: NA
cdr3_length: 14
cdr3_nt: TGTGCCAGCAGCCCTGCTGGGCTGCGAGACGAGCAGTACTTC
cdr3_aa: CASSPAGLRDEQYF

clone_size: NA
j_call: TRBJ1-1
v_call: TRBV28
d_call: NA
cdr3_length: 13
cdr3_nt: TGTGCCAGCAGTTTAGTAATCAAACAGAGCAAGTTCTTT
cdr3_aa: CASSLVIKQSKFF

clone_size: NA
j_call: TRBJ1-1
v_call: TRBV5-3
d_call: TRBD1
cdr3_length: 16
cdr3_nt: TGTGCCAGAAGCTTGAAAGGGGGCGCGGTGGGGACTGAAGCTTTCTTT
cdr3_aa: CARSLKGGAVGTEAFF

clone_size: NA
j_call: TRBJ2-1
v_call: TRBV18
d_call: TRBD2
cdr3_length: 15
cdr3_nt: TGTGCCAGCTCGTCGGAGGGAGGGAAGCGGAATGAGCAGTTCTTC
cdr3_aa: CASSSEGGKRNEQFF

clone_size: NA
j_call: TRBJ2-2
v_call: TRBV24-1
d_call: NA
cdr3_length: 17
cdr3_nt: TGTGCCACCAGTGACATAGGAGGGGGGATAGGAACCGGGGAGCTGTTTTTT
cdr3_aa: CATSDIGGGIGTGELFF

clone_size: NA
j_call: TRBJ1-2
v_call: TRBV6-5
d_call: TRBD1
cdr3_length: 15
cdr3_nt: TGTGCCAGCAGTTACGCTTCCGGACAGGGAGGTGGCTACACCTTC
cdr3_aa: CASSYASGQGGGYTF

clone_size: NA
j_call: TRBJ1-2
v_call: TRBV6-1
d_call: TRBD1
cdr3_length: 14
cdr3_nt: TGTGCCAGCAGTGAATTGGGACAGGGAAGTGGCTACACCTTC
cdr3_aa: CASSELGQGSGYTF

clone_size: NA
j_call: TRBJ2-1
v_call: TRBV4-1
d_call: NA
cdr3_length: 15
cdr3_nt: TGCGCCAGCAGCCTCACTCAGGGTTCCTACAATGAGCAGTTCTTC
cdr3_aa: CASSLTQGSYNEQFF

clone_size: NA
j_call: TRBJ2-3
v_call: TRBV2
d_call: TRBD2
cdr3_length: 14
cdr3_nt: TGTGCCAGCAGCGAGGGGACTAGCGCAGATACGCAGTATTTT
cdr3_aa: CASSEGTSADTQYF

clone_size: NA
j_call: TRBJ2-2
v_call: TRBV27
d_call: NA
cdr3_length: 12
cdr3_nt: TGTGCCAGGAACTCGAACACCGGGGAGCTGTTTTTT
cdr3_aa: CARNSNTGELFF

clone_size: NA
j_call: TRBJ2-1
v_call: TRBV10-3
d_call: TRBD2
cdr3_length: 15
cdr3_nt: TGTGCCATTCATCCGGGGCGGGAGGGCCCCAATGAGCAGTTCTTC
cdr3_aa: CAIHPGREGPNEQFF

clone_size: NA
j_call: TRBJ2-5
v_call: TRBV11-3
d_call: NA
cdr3_length: 13
cdr3_nt: TGTGCCAGCAGCTTAGGAAATAGGGAGACCCAGTACTTC
cdr3_aa: CASSLGNRETQYF

clone_size: NA
j_call: TRBJ2-1
v_call: TRBV27
d_call: TRBD2
cdr3_length: 15
cdr3_nt: TGTGCCAGCAGTTTAACGAGACTAGCCTCCAATGAGCAGTTCTTC
cdr3_aa: CASSLTRLASNEQFF

clone_size: once
j_call: TRBJ1-1
v_call: TRBV15
d_call: NA
cdr3_length: 12
cdr3_nt: TGTGCCACCACCCAGGGGAACACTGAAGCTTTCTTT
cdr3_aa: CATTQGNTEAFF

clone_size: NA
j_call: TRBJ1-3
v_call: TRBV2
d_call: TRBD1
cdr3_length: 16
cdr3_nt: TGTGCCAGCACCGAATGGGGGGACAGGGATCGTAGCACCATATATTTT
cdr3_aa: CASTEWGDRDRSTIYF

clone_size: NA
j_call: TRBJ2-1
v_call: TRBV5-1
d_call: TRBD2
cdr3_length: 16
cdr3_nt: TGCGCCAGCAGCTTGGCCGGGACTAGCGGGATCAATGAGCAGTTCTTC
cdr3_aa: CASSLAGTSGINEQFF

clone_size: NA
j_call: TRBJ2-5
v_call: TRBV5-1
d_call: NA
cdr3_length: 13
cdr3_nt: TGCGCCAGCAGTGCTTCCCATCAAGAGACCCAGTACTTC
cdr3_aa: CASSASHQETQYF

clone_size: NA
j_call: TRBJ2-1
v_call: TRBV9
d_call: TRBD2
cdr3_length: 15
cdr3_nt: TGTGCCAGCGGAACCTTAGCGGGGGGTTACAATGAGCAGTTCTTC
cdr3_aa: CASGTLAGGYNEQFF

clone_size: NA
j_call: TRBJ2-4
v_call: TRBV2
d_call: TRBD1
cdr3_length: 15
cdr3_nt: TGTGCCAGCAGGAAGGGACAGGGCGTGATCAACATTCAGTACTTC
cdr3_aa: CASRKGQGVINIQYF

clone_size: NA
j_call: TRBJ2-1
v_call: TRBV5-5
d_call: TRBD1
cdr3_length: 15
cdr3_nt: TGTGCCAGCAGCGCCCGGGACAGAGAGTACAATGAGCAGTTCTTC
cdr3_aa: CASSARDREYNEQFF

clone_size: NA
j_call: TRBJ1-5
v_call: TRBV6-6
d_call: NA
cdr3_length: 13
cdr3_nt: TGTGCCAGCAGTTATGGGCCCCCACAGCCCCAGCATTTT
cdr3_aa: CASSYGPPQPQHF

clone_size: NA
j_call: TRBJ2-2
v_call: TRBV5-1
d_call: NA
cdr3_length: 15
cdr3_nt: TGCGCCAGCAGCTTCTCGCGGGGGAACACCGGGGAGCTGTTTTTT
cdr3_aa: CASSFSRGNTGELFF

clone_size: NA
j_call: TRBJ1-1
v_call: TRBV19
d_call: NA
cdr3_length: 14
cdr3_nt: TGTGCCAGTAGTATAGACCATCCGAACACTGAAGCTTTCTTT
cdr3_aa: CASSIDHPNTEAFF

clone_size: NA
j_call: TRBJ1-1
v_call: TRBV28
d_call: NA
cdr3_length: 11
cdr3_nt: TGTGCCAGCCGATCAACAGGGTTGGCTTTCTTT
cdr3_aa: CASRSTGLAFF

clone_size: NA
j_call: TRBJ1-1
v_call: TRBV5-4
d_call: NA
cdr3_length: 15
cdr3_nt: TGTGCCAGCAGCTTGGGGTCAGGTCTAAACACTGAAGCTTTCTTT
cdr3_aa: CASSLGSGLNTEAFF

clone_size: few
j_call: TRBJ2-2
v_call: TRBV2
d_call: NA
cdr3_length: 12
cdr3_nt: TGTGCCAGCAGCGGGGGTCCCGGGGAGCTGTTTTTT
cdr3_aa: CASSGGPGELFF

clone_size: NA
j_call: TRBJ2-2
v_call: TRBV7-9
d_call: TRBD1
cdr3_length: 17
cdr3_nt: TGTGCCAGCAGCTCCCCGGGACAGGGGTTTCGGACCGGGGAGCTGTTTTTT
cdr3_aa: CASSSPGQGFRTGELFF

clone_size: NA
j_call: TRBJ2-1
v_call: TRBV10-1
d_call: NA
cdr3_length: 14
cdr3_nt: TGCGCCAGCAGTGAAAGCGGATCCCACAATGAGCAGTTCTTC
cdr3_aa: CASSESGSHNEQFF

clone_size: NA
j_call: TRBJ2-1
v_call: TRBV6-5
d_call: TRBD2
cdr3_length: 15
cdr3_nt: TGTGCCAGCAGCCATAAGCGGGGGGGCTTTGGTGAGCAGTTCTTC
cdr3_aa: CASSHKRGGFGEQFF

clone_size: NA
j_call: TRBJ1-5
v_call: TRBV5-8
d_call: NA
cdr3_length: 14
cdr3_nt: TGTGCCAGCAGCCCCGCGGCCTCGGGGCAGCCCCAGCATTTT
cdr3_aa: CASSPAASGQPQHF

clone_size: NA
j_call: TRBJ2-7
v_call: TRBV5-1
d_call: TRBD1
cdr3_length: 18
cdr3_nt: TGCGCCAGCAGCTTACCATCCCCCGGGACAGAGGCGACCTACGAGCAGTACTTC
cdr3_aa: CASSLPSPGTEATYEQYF